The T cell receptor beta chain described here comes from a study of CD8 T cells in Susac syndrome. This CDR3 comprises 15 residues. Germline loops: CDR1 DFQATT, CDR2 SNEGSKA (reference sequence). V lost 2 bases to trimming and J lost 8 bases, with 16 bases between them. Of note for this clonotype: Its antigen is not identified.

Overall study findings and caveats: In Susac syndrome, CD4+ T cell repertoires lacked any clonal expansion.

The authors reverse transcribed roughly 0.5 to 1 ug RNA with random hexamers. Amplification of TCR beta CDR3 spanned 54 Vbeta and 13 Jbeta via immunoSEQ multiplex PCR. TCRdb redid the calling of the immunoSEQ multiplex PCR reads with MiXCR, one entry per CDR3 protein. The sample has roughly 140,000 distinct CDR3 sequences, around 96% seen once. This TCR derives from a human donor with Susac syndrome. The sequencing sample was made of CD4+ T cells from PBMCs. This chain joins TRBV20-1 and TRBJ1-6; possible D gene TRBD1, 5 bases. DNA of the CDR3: TGCAGTGCTAGAATCTCGGCAGGGAGGGATTCACCCCTCCACTTT. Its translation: CSARISAGRDSPLHF.